What follows is one TCR beta chain and its context. Its antigen remains unidentified. This sample stems from a study of T cell responses to AZD1222 COVID-19 vaccine. Overall study findings and caveats: Dominant at 160-218 and 743-854, vaccine-associated CD4 TCRs also spanned spike.

Measured with immunoSEQ multiplex PCR; TCRdb has only the in-frame clones, and not every one. The sample contains 140,000 to 150,000 clones, roughly nine tenths of which appear only once. The germline V gene encodes CDR1 MRHNA and CDR2 SNTAGT. V was trimmed by 6 bases and J by 2 bases, leaving 10 bases between them. This CDR3 region has 14 residues. The clonotype originates from an adult in good health. Sequences were derived from peripheral blood, sampled on day 0 of AZD1222 vaccination. The rearrangement joins TRBV6-4 to TRBJ2-2, with D possibly being TRBD2 (5 bases). CDR3 loop: CASSERLNTGELFF. The CDR3 nucleotides read TGTGCCAGCAGCGAGCGGTTAAACACCGGGGAGCTGTTTTTT.